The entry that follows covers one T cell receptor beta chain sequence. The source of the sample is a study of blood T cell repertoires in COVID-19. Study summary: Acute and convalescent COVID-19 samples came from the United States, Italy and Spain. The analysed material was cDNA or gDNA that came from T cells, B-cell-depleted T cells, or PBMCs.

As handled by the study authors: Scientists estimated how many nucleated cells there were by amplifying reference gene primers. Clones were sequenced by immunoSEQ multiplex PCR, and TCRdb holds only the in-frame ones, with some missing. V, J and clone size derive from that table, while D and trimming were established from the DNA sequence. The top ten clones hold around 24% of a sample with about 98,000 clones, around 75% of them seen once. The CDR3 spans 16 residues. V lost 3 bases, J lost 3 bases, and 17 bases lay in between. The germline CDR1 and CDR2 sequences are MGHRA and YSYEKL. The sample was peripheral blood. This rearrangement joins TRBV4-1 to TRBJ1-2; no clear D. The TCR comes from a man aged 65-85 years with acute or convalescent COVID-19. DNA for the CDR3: TGCGCCAGCAGCCAGTTGACATCTACCGTATACTATGGCTACACCTTC. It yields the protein CASSQLTSTVYYGYTF.